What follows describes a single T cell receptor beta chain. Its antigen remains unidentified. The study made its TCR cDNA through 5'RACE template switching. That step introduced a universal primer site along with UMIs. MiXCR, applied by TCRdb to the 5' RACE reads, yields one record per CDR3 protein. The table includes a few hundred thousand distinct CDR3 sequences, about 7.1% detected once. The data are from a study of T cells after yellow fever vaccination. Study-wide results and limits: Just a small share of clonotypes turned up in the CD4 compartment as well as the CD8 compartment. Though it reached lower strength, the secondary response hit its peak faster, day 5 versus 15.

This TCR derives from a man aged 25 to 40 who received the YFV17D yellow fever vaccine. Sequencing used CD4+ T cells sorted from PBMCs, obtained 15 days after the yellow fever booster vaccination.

This chain's CDR3 is CASRSVAGRETQYF. Here the CDR3 DNA reads TGTGCCAGTAGGTCAGTTGCGGGACGGGAGACCCAGTACTTC. The rearrangement joins TRBV19 to TRBJ2-5; possible D gene TRBD2, 6 bases. Trimming took 6 bases from V and 5 from J, leaving 16 bases between them. The CDR3 length is 14 residues. Germline V CDR1 and CDR2: LNHDA, SQIVND (reference sequence).